This TCR beta chain was identified during a study of shared clonotypes between healthy human individuals. The investigators split CD4+ cells into a CD45RA+ naive subset and a CD45RA-negative memory subset. Concerning this clone: No antigen is known for it.

CDR3 length equals 14 residues. Germline V lookup: CDR1 LGHNA, CDR2 YSLEER. Trimming shortened V by 2 bases and J by 5 bases, and 13 bases separated the two germline ends. Study-wide points: Sequencing depth was a factor that was expected to affect clonotype sharing among donors.

The input for sorted-subset replicate PCRs was roughly 180 ng DNA, about 29,000 T cell genomes. The data were produced by immunoSEQ multiplex PCR, yet TCRdb's version contains in-frame clones alone and is incomplete. The table shows roughly 2.5 million clones, with around 94% occurring only once. Material for sequencing was naive CD4+ T cells sorted from blood. Subset meaning: CD45RA+ positively selected. This rearrangement joins TRBV4-3 to TRBJ2-7, with D possibly TRBD2 on 5 matching bases. This receptor was obtained from a man aged 18 to 30 in good health. CDR3 region: CASSQSRIGNEQYF. The CDR3 coding sequence is TGCGCCAGCAGCCAATCCAGGATCGGGAACGAGCAGTACTTC.